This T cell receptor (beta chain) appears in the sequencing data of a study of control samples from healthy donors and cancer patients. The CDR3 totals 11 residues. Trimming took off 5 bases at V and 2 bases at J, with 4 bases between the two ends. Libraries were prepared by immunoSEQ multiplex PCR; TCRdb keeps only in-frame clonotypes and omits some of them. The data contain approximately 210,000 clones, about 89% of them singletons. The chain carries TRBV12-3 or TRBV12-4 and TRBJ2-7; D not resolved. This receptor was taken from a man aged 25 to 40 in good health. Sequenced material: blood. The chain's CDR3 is CASSTTYEQYF. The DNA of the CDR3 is TGTGCCAGCAGTACCACCTACGAGCAGTACTTC.